These T cell receptor beta chains were read from a single sample in a study of T cell repertoires in cytomegalovirus infection. TCRdb reanalysed the reads using MiXCR and keeps one entry per CDR3 protein. The sample lists around 740,000 distinct CDR3 sequences, 35% occurring once. The specimen sequenced was PBMCs. The source of these receptors is a human donor in good health (CMV status not recorded). Some clones in this sample may be carry-over from other donors' samples. CDR3s leave out the opening cysteine and the closing phenylalanine or tryptophan.

J gene | V gene | CDR3 protein
TRBJ2-1 | TRBV27 | ASRPNPASSYNEQF
TRBJ1-6 | TRBV5-1 | ASSLEGPLSYNSPLH
TRBJ2-2 | TRBV7-6 | ASSLGSGGNTGELF
TRBJ1-5 | TRBV7-2 | ASSFVGQGTGQPQH
TRBJ2-5 | TRBV4-2 | ASRLAEGNQETQY
TRBJ2-7 | TRBV12-3/TRBV12-4 | ASSFDRPPDEQY
TRBJ2-1 | TRBV7-2 | ASSLESLANNEQF
TRBJ1-1 | TRBV20-1 | SAPREGNTEAF
TRBJ1-3 | TRBV3-1 | ASSPSFPGTIY
TRBJ1-1 | TRBV20-1 | SALDYSEEAF
TRBJ1-4 | TRBV6-1 | ASTDIATNEKLF
TRBJ1-5 | TRBV27 | ASSSRGRIDQPQH
TRBJ1-5 | TRBV7-2 | ASSLLNQPQH
TRBJ2-2 | TRBV28 | ASSPRTRAGELF
TRBJ2-2 | TRBV7-8 | ASSLGLQGNTGELF
TRBJ2-7 | TRBV5-4 | ASSAQEAYEQY
TRBJ2-5 | TRBV7-2 | ASSSQAGGETQY
TRBJ1-4 | TRBV29-1 | STRGTANEKLF
TRBJ1-2 | TRBV6-1 | ASSEALYRAGGYT
TRBJ1-5 | TRBV28 | ASMGGDQPQH
TRBJ2-3 | TRBV7-3 | ASSSQPLGLAMSTQY
TRBJ1-1 | TRBV19 | ASSIGLREAF
TRBJ2-1 | TRBV7-9 | ASTENAAYNEQF
TRBJ1-3 | TRBV7-9 | ASSSGQGAGNTIY
TRBJ2-1 | TRBV7-6 | ASSLGGGPKNEQF
TRBJ2-3 | TRBV7-8 | ASSWDSGGRTDTQY
TRBJ1-4 | TRBV7-8 | ASSMGAPRGWKLF
TRBJ1-5 | TRBV28 | ASSLRKGRGGNQPQH
TRBJ1-2 | TRBV18 | ASSPLRDRGNYGYT
TRBJ2-5 | TRBV7-9 | ASSLRTGVGETQY
TRBJ2-5 | TRBV27 | ASALGGGRRETQY
TRBJ2-5 | TRBV29-1 | SEVQGGETQY
TRBJ1-2 | TRBV11-2 | ASSLEPGWHGYT